The T cell receptor beta chain described here comes from a study of blood T cell repertoires in COVID-19. Whole-study context: Researchers got acute and convalescent COVID-19 samples from the United States, Italy and Spain. Sample material is recorded as cDNA or gDNA derived from T cells, B-cell-depleted T cells, or PBMCs.

Looked up from germline, CDR1 is SGHTA and CDR2 is FQGTGA. With 5 bases clipped from V and 9 bases from J, the junction kept 8 bases outside the gene matches. This CDR3 has 15 amino acids. In the original processing: Amplified reference gene primers provided the basis for estimating nucleated cell counts. Sequencing used immunoSEQ multiplex PCR; TCRdb keeps in-frame clones, though not all of them. That table furnishes V, J and clone size, whereas the DNA furnished D and trimming. The sample carries about 81,000 clones, approximately 85% recorded once. This TCR came from a human donor in a cohort sampled during active COVID-19. The material sequenced was peripheral blood. The chain links TRBV7-3 to TRBJ2-1, with TRBD2 matching 12 bases. The CDR3 bases are TGTGCCAGCAGCCCCGCTAGCGGGAGGGTTGTTGAGCAGTTCTTC. Residues: CASSPASGRVVEQFF.